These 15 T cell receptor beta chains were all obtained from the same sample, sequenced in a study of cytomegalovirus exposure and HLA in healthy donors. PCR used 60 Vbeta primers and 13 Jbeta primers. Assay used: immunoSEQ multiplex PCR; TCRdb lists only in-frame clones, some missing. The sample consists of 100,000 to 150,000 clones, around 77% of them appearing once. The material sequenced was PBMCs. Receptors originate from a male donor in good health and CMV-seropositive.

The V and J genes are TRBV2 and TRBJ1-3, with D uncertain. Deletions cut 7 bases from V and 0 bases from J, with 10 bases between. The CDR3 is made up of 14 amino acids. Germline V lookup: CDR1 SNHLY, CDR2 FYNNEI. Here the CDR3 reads CASTSTASGNTIYF. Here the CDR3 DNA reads TGTGCCAGCACCTCGACTGCCTCTGGAAACACCATATATTTT.

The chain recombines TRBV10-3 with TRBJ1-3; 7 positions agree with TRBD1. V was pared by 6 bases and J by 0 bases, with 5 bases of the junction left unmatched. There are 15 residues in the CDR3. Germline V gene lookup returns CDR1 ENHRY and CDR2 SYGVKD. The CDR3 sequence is CAISLDRVSGNTIYF. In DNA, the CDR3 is TGTGCCATCAGCCTCGACAGGGTCTCTGGAAACACCATATATTTT.

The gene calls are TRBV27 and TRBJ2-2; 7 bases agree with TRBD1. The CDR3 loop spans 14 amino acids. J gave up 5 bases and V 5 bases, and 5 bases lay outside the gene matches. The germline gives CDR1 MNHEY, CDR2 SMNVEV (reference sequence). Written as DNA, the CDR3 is TGTGCCAGCAGTCATACAGGGGAAACCGGGGAGCTGTTTTTT. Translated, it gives CASSHTGETGELFF.

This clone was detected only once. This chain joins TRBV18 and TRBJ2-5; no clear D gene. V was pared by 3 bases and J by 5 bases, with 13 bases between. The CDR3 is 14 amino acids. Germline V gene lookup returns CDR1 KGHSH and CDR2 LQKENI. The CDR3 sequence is CASSPYSNWETQYF. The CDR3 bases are TGTGCCAGCTCACCGTATAGTAATTGGGAGACCCAGTACTTC.

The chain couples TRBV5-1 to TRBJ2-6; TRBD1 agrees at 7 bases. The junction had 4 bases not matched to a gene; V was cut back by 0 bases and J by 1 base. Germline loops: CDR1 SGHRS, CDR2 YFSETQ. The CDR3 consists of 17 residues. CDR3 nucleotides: TGCGCCAGCAGCTTGGACCCGACAGGGTCTGGGGCCAACGTCCTGACTTTC. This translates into CASSLDPTGSGANVLTF. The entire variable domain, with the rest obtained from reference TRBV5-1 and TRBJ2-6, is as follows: KAGVTQTPRYLIKTRGQQVTLSCSPISGHRSVSWYQQTPGQGLQFLFEYFSETQRNKGNFPGRFSGRQFSNSRSEMNVSTLELGDSALYLCASSLDPTGSGANVLTFGAGSRLTVL.

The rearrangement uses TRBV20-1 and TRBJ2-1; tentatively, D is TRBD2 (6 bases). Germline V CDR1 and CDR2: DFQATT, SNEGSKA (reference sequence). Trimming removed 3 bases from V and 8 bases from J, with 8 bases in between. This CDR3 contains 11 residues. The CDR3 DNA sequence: TGCAGTGCTAGCAGGGAGGATGAGCAGTTCTTC. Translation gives CSASREDEQFF.

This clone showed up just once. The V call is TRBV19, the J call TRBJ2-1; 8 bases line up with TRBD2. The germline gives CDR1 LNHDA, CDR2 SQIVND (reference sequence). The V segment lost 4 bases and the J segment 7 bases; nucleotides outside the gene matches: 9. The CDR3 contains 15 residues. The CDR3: CASSTISGGRNEQFF. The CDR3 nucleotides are TGTGCCAGTAGTACGATCAGCGGGGGACGTAATGAGCAGTTCTTC.

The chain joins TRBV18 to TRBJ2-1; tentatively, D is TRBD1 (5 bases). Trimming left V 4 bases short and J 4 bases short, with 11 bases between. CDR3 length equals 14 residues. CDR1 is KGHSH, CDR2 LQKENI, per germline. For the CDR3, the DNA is TGTGCCAGCTCACTGTTGGACACGTACAATGAGCAGTTCTTC. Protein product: CASSLLDTYNEQFF.

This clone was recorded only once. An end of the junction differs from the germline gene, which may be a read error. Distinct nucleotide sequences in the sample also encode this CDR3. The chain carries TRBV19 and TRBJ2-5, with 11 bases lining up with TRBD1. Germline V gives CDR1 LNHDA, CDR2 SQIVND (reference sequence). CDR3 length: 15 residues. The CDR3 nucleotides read TGTGCTAGTAGTATAGGGACAGGGGGCCAAGAGACCCAGTACTTC. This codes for CASSIGTGGQETQYF.

The CDR3 nucleotides read TGTGCCAGCAGTCCGCGGGGGGACCGCCCCAATGAGCAGTTCTTC. Amino acid sequence: CASSPRGDRPNEQFF. The gene calls are TRBV27 and TRBJ2-1; 8 bases are shared with TRBD2. J gave up 6 bases and V 5 bases, and 9 bases lay outside the gene matches. CDR1 is MNHEY and CDR2 is SMNVEV in the germline V gene (reference sequence). The CDR3 runs 15 residues.

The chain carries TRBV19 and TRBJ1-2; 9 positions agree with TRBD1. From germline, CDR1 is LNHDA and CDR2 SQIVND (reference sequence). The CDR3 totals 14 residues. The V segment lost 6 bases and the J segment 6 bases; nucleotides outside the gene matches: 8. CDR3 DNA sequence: TGTGCCAGTAGACTGGGGACAGGGCACGATGGCTACACCTTC. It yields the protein CASRLGTGHDGYTF. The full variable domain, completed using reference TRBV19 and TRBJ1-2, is DGGITQSPKYLFRKEGQNVTLSCEQNLNHDAMYWYRQDPGQGLRLIYYSQIVNDFQKGDIAEGYSVSREKKESFPLTVTSAQKNPTAFYLCASRLGTGHDGYTFGSGTRLTVV.

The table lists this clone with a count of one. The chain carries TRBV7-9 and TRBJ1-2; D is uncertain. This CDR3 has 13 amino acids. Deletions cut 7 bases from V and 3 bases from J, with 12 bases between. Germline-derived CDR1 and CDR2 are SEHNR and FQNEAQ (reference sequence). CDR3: CASTEMPYYGYTF. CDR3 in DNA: TGTGCCAGCACCGAGATGCCTTACTATGGCTACACCTTC.

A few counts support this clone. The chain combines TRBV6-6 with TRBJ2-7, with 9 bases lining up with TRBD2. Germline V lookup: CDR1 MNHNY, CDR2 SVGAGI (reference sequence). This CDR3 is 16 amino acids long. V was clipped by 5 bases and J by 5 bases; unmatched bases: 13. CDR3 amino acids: CASSHHKPGLANEQYF. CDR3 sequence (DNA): TGTGCCAGCAGTCACCACAAGCCGGGACTAGCCAACGAGCAGTACTTC.

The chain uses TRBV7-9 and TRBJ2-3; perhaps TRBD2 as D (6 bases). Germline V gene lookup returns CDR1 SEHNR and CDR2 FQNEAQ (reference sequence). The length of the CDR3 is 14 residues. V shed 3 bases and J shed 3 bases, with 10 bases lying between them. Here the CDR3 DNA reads TGTGCCAGCAGCTTTGGGGGGAGGACAGATACGCAGTATTTT. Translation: CASSFGGRTDTQYF.

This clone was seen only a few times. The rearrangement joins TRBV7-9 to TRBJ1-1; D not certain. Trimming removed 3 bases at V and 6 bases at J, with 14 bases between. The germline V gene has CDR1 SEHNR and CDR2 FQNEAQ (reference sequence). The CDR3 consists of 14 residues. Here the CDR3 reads CASSFSRGDAEAFF. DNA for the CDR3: TGTGCCAGCAGCTTTTCACGGGGAGACGCTGAAGCTTTCTTT.